This is a list of T cell receptor beta chains from one sample in a study of a mutant IDH1 vaccine in newly diagnosed glioma. Measured with immunoSEQ multiplex PCR; TCRdb has only the in-frame clones, and not every one. The sample carries some 50,000 clones, about two thirds recorded once. Their target antigens are unknown. Sample: peripheral blood mononuclear cells (PBMCs), taken from a glioma patient whose treatment included an IDH1 peptide vaccine. The receptors were sampled from a man aged 35-49 years with glioma. Some clones in this sample may be carry-over from other donors' samples. Each CDR3 is given with its conserved first and last residue. The D gene is left open where the match is weak. Not all rows give a size; the values are once, few, many and, for expanded clones, a class.

cdr3_length	v_call	j_call	d_call	clone_size	cdr3_nt	cdr3_aa
15	TRBV5-5	TRBJ2-7	TRBD1	.	TGTGCCAGCAGCTGGACAGGGGGAAGCTCCTACGAGCAGTACTTC	CASSWTGGSSYEQYF
14	TRBV19	TRBJ2-2	.	.	TGTGCCAGTAGGGAAGGGACAAACACCGGGGAGCTGTTTTTT	CASREGTNTGELFF
14	TRBV19	TRBJ1-2	TRBD1	few	TGTGCCAGCGCCCTTCAGGACAGGGACTATGGCTACACCTTC	CASALQDRDYGYTF
14	TRBV5-1	TRBJ1-3	.	few	TGCGCCAGCAGCTTGGCCGGCAGGGATGACACCATATATTTT	CASSLAGRDDTIYF
16	TRBV9	TRBJ2-4	TRBD2	.	TGTGCCAGCAGTGGGACTAGCGGGGGGGCGGGGAACATTCAGTACTTC	CASSGTSGGAGNIQYF
14	TRBV25-1	TRBJ2-2	.	once	TGTGCCAGCAGTGTCGCAGGGCCGGCGGGGGAGCTGTTTTTT	CASSVAGPAGELFF
11	TRBV29-1	TRBJ2-7	TRBD1	few	TGCAGTGCAACAGGGGGCGTCGAGCAGTACTTC	CSATGGVEQYF
15	TRBV7-2	TRBJ1-1	.	.	TGTGCCAGCAGCTACACGGGATCTCGGAACACTGAAGCTTTCTTT	CASSYTGSRNTEAFF
15	TRBV7-8	TRBJ2-2	.	.	TGTGCCAGCAGCTTGGCCAGGGTAAACACCGGGGAGCTGTTTTTT	CASSLARVNTGELFF
16	TRBV7-9	TRBJ2-7	TRBD2	.	TGTGCCAGCAGCTTAGCGGTTGGGACTAGGCTCTACGAGCAGTACTTC	CASSLAVGTRLYEQYF